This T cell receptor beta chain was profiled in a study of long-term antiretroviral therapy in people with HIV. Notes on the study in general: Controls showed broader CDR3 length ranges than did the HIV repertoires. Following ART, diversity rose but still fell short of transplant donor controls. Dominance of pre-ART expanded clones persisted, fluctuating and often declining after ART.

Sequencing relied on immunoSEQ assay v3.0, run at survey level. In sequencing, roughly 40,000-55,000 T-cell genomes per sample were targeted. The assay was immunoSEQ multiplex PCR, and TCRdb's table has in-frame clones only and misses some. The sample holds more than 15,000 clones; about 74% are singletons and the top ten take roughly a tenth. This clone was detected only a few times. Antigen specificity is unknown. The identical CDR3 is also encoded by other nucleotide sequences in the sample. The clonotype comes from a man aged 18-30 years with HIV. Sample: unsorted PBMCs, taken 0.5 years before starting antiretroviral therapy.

For the CDR3, the DNA is TGTGCCAGCAGCTTAGGTGATCAGCCCCAGCATTTT. The encoded protein is CASSLGDQPQHF. The rearrangement uses TRBV7-8 and TRBJ1-5; D remains ambiguous. Per germline, CDR1 SGHVS and CDR2 FQNEAQ. This CDR3 region has 12 residues. V was shortened by 1 base and J by 5 bases, with 3 bases between the two germline ends.